This TCR beta chain was profiled in a study of T cell responses to AZD1222 COVID-19 vaccine. This CDR3 spans 19 amino acids. The V gene lost 1 base and the J gene lost 0 bases, with 19 bases spanning the gap. Per the germline V gene, CDR1 is SGHAT and CDR2 is FQNNGV. Study-wide points: The breadth and depth of Spike-specific TCRs increased once two AZD1222 doses had been given. At baseline, just 5 or 6 AZD1222 recipients tested seropositive. Clonal diversity was possibly underestimated, and the donors were mostly white British, with more females.

Data came from immunoSEQ multiplex PCR; TCRdb stores just in-frame clones and leaves some out. The repertoire holds roughly 99,000 clones, with around nine tenths as singletons. Notes on this clone: Its target is unknown.

V gene TRBV11-2 combines with J gene TRBJ1-3, with a weak D call TRBD1 (6 bases). This specimen was peripheral blood, taken on day 0 of AZD1222 vaccination. This sequence was found in an adult in good health. This chain's CDR3 is CASSLVGYRDLYSGNTIYF. CDR3 nucleotide sequence: TGTGCCAGCAGCTTAGTTGGTTACAGGGACCTCTACTCTGGAAACACCATATATTTT.